The 27 T cell receptor beta chains in this list originate from one sample, sequenced in a study of spatial heterogeneity in lung cancer. From the 5' RACE reads, TCRdb called clonotypes with MiXCR, one entry per CDR3 protein. Of around 60,000 distinct CDR3 sequences in the sample, 8.4% are singletons; the top ten hold over 12%. Documented time point: sample taken at primary tumor resection. Whole RNA was taken from tumor, nontumor lung or frozen PBMC; it was then sequenced unsorted. Specimen: PBMCs, collected at surgery. These TCRs come from a female donor with early-stage non-small cell lung cancer.

The sample holds a few counts of this clonotype. The chain uses TRBV20-1 and TRBJ2-7; D might be TRBD1 (7 bases). The CDR3 has 15 residues. Per the germline V gene, CDR1 is DFQATT and CDR2 is SNEGSKA (reference sequence). V lost 3 bases, J lost 0 bases, and 15 bases lay in between. The chain's CDR3 is CSASSWGDSSYEQYF. The CDR3 DNA reads as TGCAGTGCTAGTTCCTGGGGGGACAGCTCCTACGAGCAGTACTTC.

This clonotype was observed at least ten times. V is TRBV11-2 and J is TRBJ2-1; 9 bases agree with TRBD1. The trim removed 1 base at V and 9 bases at J, leaving 10 bases unmatched. CDR3 length: 16 residues. Germline CDR1 is SGHAT and CDR2 is FQNNGV. The CDR3 is CASSLVGGTGRGEQFF. As DNA, the CDR3 is TGTGCCAGCAGCTTAGTTGGTGGGACAGGGAGAGGTGAGCAGTTCTTC.

This clonotype was counted at least ten times. The chain has TRBV19 and TRBJ1-4; possibly TRBD1 for D (6 bases). The CDR3 totals 14 residues. Germline lookup yields CDR1 LNHDA and CDR2 SQIVND (reference sequence). V lost 5 bases to trimming and J lost 8 bases, with 15 bases between them. This CDR3 is CASSSGTRNEKLFF. The CDR3 DNA sequence: TGTGCCAGTAGTTCCGGGACAAGGAACGAAAAACTGTTTTTT.

The V gene is TRBV28, the J gene TRBJ2-3; 7 bases fit TRBD1. V lost 7 bases to trimming and J lost 5 bases; unmatched junction nucleotides: 9. In germline, CDR1 is MDHEN, CDR2 SYDVKM. This CDR3 is 14 amino acids long. The CDR3 bases are TGTGCCAGCACTAGGGGGCAGGTAGGAGATACGCAGTATTTT. It translates to CASTRGQVGDTQYF.

This clonotype was seen ten or more times. The chain carries TRBV7-9 and TRBJ1-1, with D unresolved. Trimming cost V 2 bases and J 5 bases, with 6 bases left between them. CDR1 SEHNR and CDR2 FQNEAQ come from the germline V gene (reference sequence). The CDR3 consists of 12 residues. DNA of the CDR3: TGTGCCAGCAGCTTATCCCAGACTGAAGCTTTCTTT. It encodes CASSLSQTEAFF.

This clonotype was counted at least ten times. V is TRBV27 and J is TRBJ2-2; D may be TRBD1 (5 bases). The CDR3 runs to 15 residues. Germline assignment: CDR1 MNHEY and CDR2 SMNVEV (reference sequence). The germline V and J ends were trimmed by 7 bases and 2 bases, with 14 bases remaining between them. The CDR3 DNA follows: TGTGCCAGCACCCAGGGAACTCCTAACACCGGGGAGCTGTTTTTT. This translates into CASTQGTPNTGELFF.

This clonotype has more than one count but fewer than ten. V is TRBV4-1 and J is TRBJ2-2, with D hard to call. Germline V gives CDR1 MGHRA, CDR2 YSYEKL. CDR3 length: 14 residues. The V end lost 7 bases, the J end lost 3 bases, and 12 bases lay between the germline ends. CDR3 in DNA: TGCGCCAGCACCCCGGGCAGTTACACCGGGGAGCTGTTTTTT. It is translated as CASTPGSYTGELFF.

This clonotype was seen a handful of times. One end of the junction fails to match germline, which may point to a read error. This chain joins TRBV7-9 and TRBJ1-5, with TRBD1 identical over 8 bases. Germline V CDR1 and CDR2: SEHNR, FQNEAQ (reference sequence). The CDR3 runs 15 residues. The CDR3 sequence is CPGGTRAYSNQPQHF. For the CDR3, the DNA is TGCCCAGGGGGCACCCGAGCTTATAGCAATCAGCCCCAGCATTTT.

Sample share makes this clonotype medium-sized. The chain employs TRBV2 and TRBJ2-6, with D perhaps matching TRBD1 or TRBD2 (5 bases each). V gave up 6 bases and J gave up 2 bases, with 5 bases separating them. The CDR3 is made up of 13 amino acids. CDR1 and CDR2 from the germline V gene are SNHLY and FYNNEI. For the CDR3, the DNA is TGTGCCAGCAGGGGGGCTGGGGCCAACGTCCTGACTTTC. Its protein is CASRGAGANVLTF.

The rearrangement uses TRBV6-2 or TRBV6-3 and TRBJ1-5; 9 nucleotides match TRBD1. There are 15 residues in the CDR3. The germline V gene encodes CDR1 MNHEY and CDR2 SVGEGT. The ends lost 5 bases at V and 7 bases at J; junction bases unmatched: 9. The CDR3: CASSPQGQGKQPQHF. The CDR3 coding sequence is TGTGCCAGCAGTCCCCAGGGACAGGGTAAACAGCCCCAGCATTTT.

This clonotype was counted at least ten times. The V gene is TRBV7-3, the J gene TRBJ1-2; no reliable D call. V lost 3 bases to trimming and J lost 8 bases, with 16 bases between them. Looked up from germline, CDR1 is SGHTA and CDR2 is FQGTGA. This CDR3 comprises 14 residues. CDR3 bases: TGTGCCAGCAGCTTGACTCCCCTTCAAGGGGGCTACACCTTC. Residues: CASSLTPLQGGYTF.

This clonotype was observed at least ten times. The CDR3 is CASSLLIKSGELFF. For the CDR3, the DNA is TGTGCCAGCAGCTTGCTCATAAAGTCCGGGGAGCTGTTTTTT. The gene calls are TRBV5-6 and TRBJ2-2; D remains unclear. V was trimmed by 1 base and J by 6 bases, leaving 10 bases between them. Looked up from germline, CDR1 is SGHDT and CDR2 is YYEEEE. This CDR3 contains 14 residues.

Only a few counts were recorded for this clonotype. This sequence joins TRBV20-1 and TRBJ1-6; tentative D call: TRBD1 (6 bases). V shed 6 bases and J shed 11 bases, with 17 bases lying between them. Germline assignment: CDR1 DFQATT and CDR2 SNEGSKA (reference sequence). This CDR3 spans 13 amino acids. The CDR3 spells CSAPGGAGTPLHF. In nucleotides, the CDR3 is TGCAGTGCCCCGGGGGGGGCTGGGACACCCCTCCACTTT.

The J gene is TRBJ2-5, the V gene TRBV5-1, with D perhaps matching TRBD2 (5 bases). V was pared by 4 bases and J by 1 base, with 8 bases between. The CDR3 sequence is 13 residues long. Germline lookup yields CDR1 SGHRS and CDR2 YFSETQ. The CDR3 loop reads CASSPGVQETQYF. For the CDR3, the DNA is TGCGCCAGCAGCCCCGGGGTCCAAGAGACCCAGTACTTC.

The V gene is TRBV7-6, the J gene TRBJ1-5; D ambiguous. The length of the CDR3 is 16 residues. V lost 0 bases to trimming and J lost 2 bases, with 11 bases between them. Per germline, CDR1 SGHVS and CDR2 FNYEAQ. Here the CDR3 reads CASSLAPDGGNQPQHF. CDR3 bases: TGTGCCAGCAGCTTAGCCCCTGACGGTGGCAATCAGCCCCAGCATTTT. The full variable domain, with the rest looked up from reference TRBV7-6 and TRBJ1-5, is GAGVSQSPRYKVTKRGQDVALRCDPISGHVSLYWYRQALGQGPEFLTYFNYEAQQDKSGLPNDRFSAERPEGSISTLTIQRTEQRDSAMYRCASSLAPDGGNQPQHFGDGTRLSIL.

This clonotype showed up many times. The rearrangement links TRBV5-1 to TRBJ2-5, with D hard to call. Germline V gives CDR1 SGHRS, CDR2 YFSETQ. Trimming pared 0 bases from V and 0 bases from J, leaving 9 bases between. This CDR3 is 15 amino acids long. CDR3 protein: CASSLGSIYQETQYF. CDR3 DNA: TGCGCCAGCAGCTTGGGTTCAATCTACCAAGAGACCCAGTACTTC.

This clonotype has only a few counts. J is TRBJ2-3 and V is TRBV14; 8 bases line up with TRBD2. J lost 2 bases, V lost 0 bases, and 7 bases had no gene match. CDR1 SGHDN and CDR2 FVKESK come from the germline V gene. This CDR3 comprises 17 residues. CDR3 region: CASSQDEAGAATDTQYF. The CDR3 DNA is TGTGCCAGCAGCCAAGATGAAGCGGGAGCGGCCACAGATACGCAGTATTTT.

The chain recombines TRBV11-2 with TRBJ2-7, with 9 bases fitting TRBD1. CDR1 and CDR2 from the germline V gene are SGHAT and FQNNGV. V gave up 5 bases and J gave up 4 bases; unmatched junction bases: 6. CDR3 size: 14 residues. This CDR3 is CASSITGGRYEQYF. CDR3 bases: TGTGCCAGCAGCATCACAGGGGGCCGGTACGAGCAGTACTTC.

Concerning this clonotype: One junction end does not reproduce the germline sequence, and a read error may be involved. The CDR3 nucleotides are TGTGCCAGCAGTCTATCCTTCAATGAGCAGTTCTTC. Residues: CASSLSFNEQFF. V usage is TRBV14 and J usage is TRBJ2-1; the D is unclear. This CDR3 has 12 residues. In germline, CDR1 is SGHDN, CDR2 FVKESK.

This clonotype showed up many times. The rearrangement links TRBV5-6 to TRBJ2-2, with D uncertain. The ends were cut back, 1 base at V and 6 bases at J, with 4 bases in the middle. In germline, CDR1 is SGHDT, CDR2 YYEEEE. The CDR3 spans 12 residues. The DNA of the CDR3 is TGTGCCAGCAGCTTGCAGGCCGGGGAGCTGTTTTTT. This codes for CASSLQAGELFF.

This clonotype was seen ten or more times. The chain recombines TRBV3-1 with TRBJ1-5, with 8 positions matching TRBD1. V was pared by 4 bases and J by 1 base, with 12 bases of the junction left unmatched. The CDR3 totals 18 residues. CDR1 is LGHDT, CDR2 YNNKEL, per germline (reference sequence). Here the CDR3 reads CASSLAPLTGASNQPQHF. CDR3 in DNA: TGTGCCAGCAGCCTCGCCCCTCTGACAGGGGCAAGCAATCAGCCCCAGCATTTT.

This clonotype came up a few times. The rearrangement uses TRBV27 and TRBJ2-7; TRBD2 is a possible D gene (6 bases). V was pared by 3 bases and J by 1 base, with 16 bases between. Germline-derived CDR1 and CDR2 are MNHEY and SMNVEV (reference sequence). There are 16 residues in the CDR3. CDR3 coding DNA: TGTGCCAGCAGTTTGCGGCGGGACGGTGGGTCCTACGAGCAGTACTTC. Encoded protein: CASSLRRDGGSYEQYF.

This clonotype was observed a handful of times. The rearrangement links TRBV11-3 to TRBJ2-5; no clear D. CDR1 SGHNT and CDR2 YENEEA come from the germline V gene. CDR3 length: 13 amino acids. The V end lost 2 bases, the J end lost 1 base, and 5 bases lay between the germline ends. As DNA, the CDR3 is TGTGCCAGCAGCTTATACACCCAAGAGACCCAGTACTTC. This sequence encodes CASSLYTQETQYF.

This clonotype was seen a handful of times. V usage is TRBV28 and J usage is TRBJ1-5; 8 positions agree with TRBD1. Germline V gene data show CDR1 as MDHEN and CDR2 as SYDVKM. The CDR3 runs 11 residues. The J segment lost 13 bases and the V segment lost 5 bases, leaving 4 bases of the junction unmatched. The CDR3 loop is CASSLGQEQHF. DNA for the CDR3: TGTGCCAGCAGTCTGGGACAGGAGCAGCATTTT.

The chain couples TRBV10-2 to TRBJ2-2; 8 bases map to TRBD2. Germline assignment: CDR1 WSHSY and CDR2 SAAADI. The CDR3 extends over 16 amino acids. Trimming at V came to 10 bases and at J to 1 base, leaving 11 bases not matched to a gene. The CDR3 region has the DNA TGCGCCACTCAATTAGCGGGAACCCTGAACACCGGGGAGCTGTTTTTT. Translated, it gives CATQLAGTLNTGELFF.

The chain combines TRBV7-7 with TRBJ2-3; 7 bases line up with TRBD2. The CDR3 extends over 15 amino acids. Losses at the gene ends were 6 bases for V and 0 bases for J; bases not matched to a gene: 6. Germline CDR1 SSHAT, CDR2 FNYEAQ (reference sequence). Here the CDR3 reads CASSPLAASTDTQYF. CDR3 bases: TGTGCCAGCAGTCCTCTAGCGGCTAGCACAGATACGCAGTATTTT.

This CDR3 reads CASSLEGRPISGNTIYF. The CDR3 DNA reads as TGTGCCAGCAGCTTAGAGGGACGGCCTATCTCTGGAAACACCATATATTTT. The chain is built from TRBV7-2 and TRBJ1-3, with D possibly being TRBD1 (5 bases). CDR1 SGHTA and CDR2 FQGNSA come from the germline V gene. The length of the CDR3 is 17 residues. V was cut by 1 base and J by 0 bases, with 13 bases left in between. The full variable domain, its missing parts supplied by reference TRBV7-2 and TRBJ1-3, is GAGVSQSPSNKVTEKGKDVELRCDPISGHTALYWYRQSLGQGLEFLIYFQGNSAPDKSGLPSDRFSAERTGGSVSTLTIQRTQQEDSAVYLCASSLEGRPISGNTIYFGEGSWLTVV.